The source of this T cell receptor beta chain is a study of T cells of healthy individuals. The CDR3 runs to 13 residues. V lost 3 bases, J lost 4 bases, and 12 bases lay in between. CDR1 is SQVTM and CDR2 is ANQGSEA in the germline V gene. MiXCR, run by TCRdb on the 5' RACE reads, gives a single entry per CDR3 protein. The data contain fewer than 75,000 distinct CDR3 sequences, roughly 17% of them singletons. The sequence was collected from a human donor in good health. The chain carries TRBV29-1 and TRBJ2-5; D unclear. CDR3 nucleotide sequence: TGCAGCGTTGATTTTCAGTCGGGAGAGACCCAGTACTTC. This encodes CSVDFQSGETQYF.